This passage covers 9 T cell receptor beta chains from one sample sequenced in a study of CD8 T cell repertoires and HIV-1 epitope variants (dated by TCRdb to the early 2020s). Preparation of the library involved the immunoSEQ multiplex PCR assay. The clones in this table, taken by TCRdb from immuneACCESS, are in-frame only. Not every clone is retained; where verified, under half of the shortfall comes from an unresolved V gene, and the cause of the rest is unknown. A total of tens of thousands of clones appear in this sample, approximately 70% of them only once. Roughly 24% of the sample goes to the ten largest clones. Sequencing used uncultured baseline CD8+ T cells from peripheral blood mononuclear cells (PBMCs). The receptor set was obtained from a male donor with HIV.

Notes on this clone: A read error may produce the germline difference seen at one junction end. This CDR3 reads CSPNPYRGNEKLFF. As DNA, the CDR3 is TGTAGTCCCAACCCCTATCGGGGAAATGAAAAACTGTTTTTT. This chain connects TRBV5-1 to TRBJ1-4; D is uncertain. Looked up from germline, CDR1 is SGHRS and CDR2 is YFSETQ. This CDR3 has 14 residues.

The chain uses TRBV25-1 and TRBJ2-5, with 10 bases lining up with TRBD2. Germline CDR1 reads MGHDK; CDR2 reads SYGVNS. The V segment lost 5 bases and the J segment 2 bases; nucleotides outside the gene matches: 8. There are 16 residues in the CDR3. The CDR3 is CASSNPAGGIQETQYF. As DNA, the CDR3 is TGTGCCAGCAGTAATCCAGCGGGAGGGATTCAAGAGACCCAGTACTTC.

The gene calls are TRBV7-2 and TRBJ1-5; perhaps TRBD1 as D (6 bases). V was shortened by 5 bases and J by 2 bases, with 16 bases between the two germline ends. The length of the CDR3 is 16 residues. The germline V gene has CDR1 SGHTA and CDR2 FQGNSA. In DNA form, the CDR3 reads TGTGCCAGCAGCCCCCAGCCAGGGGATGGCAATCAGCCCCAGCATTTT. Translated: CASSPQPGDGNQPQHF.

Here the CDR3 DNA reads TGTGCCAGCAGTTCGTTGCTCACTGAAGCTTTCTTT. This codes for CASSSLLTEAFF. V usage is TRBV28 and J usage is TRBJ1-1; D gene ambiguous. Germline V CDR1 and CDR2: MDHEN, SYDVKM. The CDR3 contains 12 residues. V was clipped by 4 bases and J by 4 bases, with 7 bases between them.

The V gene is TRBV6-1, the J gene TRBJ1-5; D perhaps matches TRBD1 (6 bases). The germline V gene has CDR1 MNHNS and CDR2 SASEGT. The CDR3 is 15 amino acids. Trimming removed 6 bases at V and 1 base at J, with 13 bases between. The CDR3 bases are TGTGCCAGCAGGGTGGAGGGGGAAAGCAATCAGCCCCAGCATTTT. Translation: CASRVEGESNQPQHF.

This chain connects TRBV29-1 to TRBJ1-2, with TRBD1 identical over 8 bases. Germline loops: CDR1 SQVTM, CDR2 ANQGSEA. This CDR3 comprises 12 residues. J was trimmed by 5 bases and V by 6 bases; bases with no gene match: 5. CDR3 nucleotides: TGCAGCGTGGGGACAGGAGAATATGGCTACACCTTC. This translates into CSVGTGEYGYTF.

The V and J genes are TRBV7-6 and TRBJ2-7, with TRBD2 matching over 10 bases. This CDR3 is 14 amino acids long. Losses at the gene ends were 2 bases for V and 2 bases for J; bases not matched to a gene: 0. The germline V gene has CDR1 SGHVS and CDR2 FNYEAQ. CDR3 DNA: TGTGCCAGCAGCTTAAGCGGGAGGGCCTACGAGCAGTACTTC. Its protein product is CASSLSGRAYEQYF. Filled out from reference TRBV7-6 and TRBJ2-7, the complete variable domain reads GAGVSQSPRYKVTKRGQDVALRCDPISGHVSLYWYRQALGQGPEFLTYFNYEAQQDKSGLPNDRFSAERPEGSISTLTIQRTEQRDSAMYRCASSLSGRAYEQYFGPGTRLTVT.

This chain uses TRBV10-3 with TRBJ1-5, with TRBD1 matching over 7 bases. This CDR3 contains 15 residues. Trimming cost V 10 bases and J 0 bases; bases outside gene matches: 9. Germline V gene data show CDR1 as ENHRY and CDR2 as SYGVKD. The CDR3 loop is CASSTGDGSNQPQHF. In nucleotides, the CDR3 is TGTGCCAGCAGCACAGGGGATGGTAGCAATCAGCCCCAGCATTTT.

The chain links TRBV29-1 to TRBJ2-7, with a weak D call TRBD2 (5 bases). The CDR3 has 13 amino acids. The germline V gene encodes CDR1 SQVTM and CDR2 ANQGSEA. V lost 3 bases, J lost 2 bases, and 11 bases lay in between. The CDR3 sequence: CSVDRPGTYEQYF. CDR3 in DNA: TGCAGCGTTGATCGTCCGGGAACCTACGAGCAGTACTTC.